The present entry profiles one T cell receptor beta chain with its context. The antigen is unknown. The sequencing template was cDNA reverse transcribed from extracted RNA. Libraries were prepared by immunoSEQ multiplex PCR; TCRdb keeps only in-frame clonotypes and omits some of them. The table includes roughly 200,000 clones, less than 45% detected once. The data are from a study of CD8+ T cells in alopecia areata. About the research overall: Among treated patients, oral tofacitinib was administered at 5 to 10 mg twice daily. Study observations and caveats: Higher clonality than in normal scalp was seen in lesional scalp, especially alopecia totalis/universalis.

Treatment noted: oral pan-JAK inhibitor, 5-10 mg twice daily. Trimming took off 5 bases at V and 2 bases at J, with 9 bases between the two ends. CDR1 MNHNY and CDR2 SVGAGI come from the germline V gene (reference sequence). The CDR3 has 13 residues. The genes are TRBV6-6 and TRBJ1-2; no clear D gene. The sequence was obtained from a human donor with alopecia areata. Material: CD4+ T cells sorted from blood, obtained around week 37, from a patient treated with tofacitinib. The CDR3 region is CASSQDGNYGYTF. The CDR3 nucleotides read TGTGCCAGCAGTCAGGACGGAAACTATGGCTACACCTTC.